This TCR beta chain is from a study of regulatory T cells in long-lasting Graves disease. Across the whole study: Positivity for TSH receptor antibodies plus over 5 years of antithyroid drugs meant persistent Graves' disease.

Time point defined: persistent/refractory GD, antithyroid drugs over 5 years with positive TRAb. Extracted RNA from PBMCs served as the source of the TCR library. Diagnosing Graves' disease relied on the American Thyroid Association guidelines. This CDR3 spans 15 amino acids. The V gene lost 4 bases and the J gene lost 5 bases, with 18 bases spanning the gap. Germline CDR1 is SGHRS and CDR2 is YFSETQ. iRepertoire HTBI primers and Arm-PCR of CDR3 regions built TCR beta libraries. MiXCR, applied by TCRdb to the multiplex PCR reads, yields one record per CDR3 protein. The sample lists around 500,000 distinct CDR3 sequences, around 21% seen once, with 7% to 10% in the top ten. Study outcomes and limitations: Lower TCR diversity was seen in persistent Graves' patients than in newly diagnosed ones. The study examined only peripheral blood, not thyroid tissue.

Turning to this clonotype: Its target is not known.

The sequence derives from a female donor with Graves disease. This sample comprised peripheral blood mononuclear cells (PBMCs), obtained when the disease was refractory, from a patient treated with antithyroid drugs. The chain recombines TRBV5-1 with TRBJ2-5; D is perhaps TRBD1 (6 bases). In DNA, the CDR3 is TGCGCCAGCAGCCTCGGTGAGGGGGTCAGGGAGACCCAGTACTTC. Its protein product is CASSLGEGVRETQYF.